The rows below give T cell receptor beta chains drawn from one sample of a study of blood T cells in healthy people across ages. MiXCR, run by TCRdb on the 5' RACE reads, gives a single entry per CDR3 protein. The sample lists 1.5 million to 2 million distinct CDR3 sequences, 40% to 55% seen once, with around 2.1% in the top ten. Input material: blood. All receptors derive from a middle-aged woman in good health. The conserved cysteine and the conserved F or W are not part of the CDR3 here. Fields, in order: V gene, J gene, CDR3 length, CDR3 protein.

TRBV5-1	TRBJ2-3	13	ASSFRSPSTDTQY
TRBV6-2/TRBV6-3	TRBJ1-6	11	ASTPPRGSPPH
TRBV6-2/TRBV6-3	TRBJ2-1	15	ASSWASGASSYNEQF
TRBV2	TRBJ1-1	15	ASSEGPQFGVNTEAF
TRBV27	TRBJ1-2	12	ASSFARGSYGYT
TRBV12-3/TRBV12-4	TRBJ1-2	10	ASRGTSYGYT
TRBV5-5	TRBJ2-7	12	ASSFRGPPYEQY
TRBV28	TRBJ2-1	15	ASRPIYPGTVYNEQF
TRBV29-1	TRBJ1-2	10	SVELAGYGYT
TRBV6-5	TRBJ1-2	14	ASSYSTRGTNYGYT
TRBV4-2	TRBJ1-1	14	ASSSIPGQGNTEAF
TRBV20-1	TRBJ2-7	11	SASFVKGYEQY
TRBV9	-	14	ASSGDPSGRHNEQY
TRBV2	TRBJ2-1	12	ASSVEGEKSEQF
TRBV7-2	TRBJ2-4	18	ASSFPRGRGGNLAKNIQY
TRBV9	TRBJ1-2	14	ASSDRTLPSPYGYT
TRBV20-1	TRBJ2-5	13	SARNHQGAQETQY
TRBV7-9	TRBJ2-1	12	ASSPRWGAGTQF
TRBV3-1	TRBJ2-1	13	ASTKGHSPYNEQF
TRBV28	TRBJ1-6	14	ASSLFRTGANSPLH
TRBV5-1	TRBJ2-3	13	ASSSQRGGGDTQY
TRBV29-1	TRBJ1-5	14	SVVIEGATLGQPQH
TRBV18	TRBJ1-4	13	ASSPNQGANEKLF
TRBV25-1	-	9	ASSFVNEQY
TRBV7-2	TRBJ2-3	11	ASSSSRADTQY
TRBV27	TRBJ2-1	14	ASSLYPGGTYNEQF
TRBV15	TRBJ2-3	13	ATSSSDRGTDTQY
TRBV6-5	TRBJ2-6	16	ASSYRGQESSGVNVLT
TRBV20-1	TRBJ2-7	10	SANDRAYEQY
TRBV29-1	TRBJ1-5	10	SVGGQGQAQH
TRBV6-5	TRBJ2-1	13	ASRPTSTSHNEQF
TRBV27	TRBJ1-2	12	ACSPGVKRGGYT
TRBV10-3	TRBJ2-4	13	AISESSAGENIQY
TRBV5-1	TRBJ2-5	12	ASSLMDSQETQY
TRBV7-3	-	11	ASSSTSAETQY
TRBV20-1	TRBJ1-5	11	SATQGVNQPQH
TRBV7-2	TRBJ2-7	12	ASSLAPGASGQY
TRBV2	TRBJ1-2	10	ASPVANYGYT
TRBV25-1	TRBJ1-1	12	ASSDSDRVDEAF
TRBV7-2	-	11	ASSLNWGETQY
TRBV27	TRBJ1-4	12	ASSQGHYNEKLF
TRBV29-1	TRBJ2-1	9	SGHTGQHQF
TRBV27	TRBJ2-3	14	ASSRNGLAATDTQY
TRBV5-4	TRBJ2-1	15	ASSLAMSGRTDNEQF
TRBV28	TRBJ2-7	13	ASSLGGPKIYEQY
TRBV7-9	-	13	ATSLAGDFQETQY
TRBV18	TRBJ2-1	15	ASSPRTGTSAAHEQF
TRBV24-1	TRBJ2-3	10	ATSSRGNTQY
TRBV6-2/TRBV6-3	TRBJ2-3	13	ASSYSGGATDTQY
TRBV20-1	TRBJ1-5	12	SARDDSPNQPQH